This T cell receptor (beta chain) stems from a study of blood T cell repertoires in COVID-19. Enrollees, roughly 18 to 95 years old, lived in 25 or so US areas. The study assigned cohorts using participant-reported clinical history. Among Cohort 3 donors, those recovered had two negative PCRs, clearance, or symptom resolution. Produced via immunoSEQ multiplex PCR; TCRdb's table is partial and in-frame only. The sample records under 300,000 clones, roughly 89% being singletons. The sequence was obtained from a woman in her fifties or sixties who had recovered from COVID-19. Specimen: PBMCs or T cells enriched from blood (not recorded which).

The chain's CDR3 is CASSLIVTGNTEAFF. CDR3 bases: TGTGCCAGCAGCTTAATCGTAACGGGGAACACTGAAGCTTTCTTT. The V gene is TRBV7-6, the J gene TRBJ1-1; D is uncertain. V lost 2 bases and J lost 1, with 11 bases in between. Germline lookup yields CDR1 SGHVS and CDR2 FNYEAQ. The CDR3 is 15 amino acids. The entire variable domain, with the rest obtained from reference TRBV7-6 and TRBJ1-1, is as follows: GAGVSQSPRYKVTKRGQDVALRCDPISGHVSLYWYRQALGQGPEFLTYFNYEAQQDKSGLPNDRFSAERPEGSISTLTIQRTEQRDSAMYRCASSLIVTGNTEAFFGQGTRLTVV.